Shown below are 32 T cell receptor beta chains from a single sample sequenced in a study of blood T cells in healthy people across ages. A second PCR, run for about 6 to 11 cycles, used a sample-barcoded 5' primer plus a J-beta primer mix. TCRdb passed the 5' RACE reads through MiXCR, listing each CDR3 protein once. The data hold roughly 800,000 distinct CDR3 sequences, with 55% to 70% observed a single time. The sequencing sample was made of blood. The receptors stem from a man aged 25-45 years in good health.

The chain recombines TRBV28 with TRBJ2-1; a weak D match, TRBD1 (5 bases). Germline CDR1 is MDHEN and CDR2 is SYDVKM. CDR3 length: 13 amino acids. V was trimmed by 1 base and J by 9 bases, leaving 10 bases between them. The CDR3 DNA reads TGTGCCAGCAGTTTATCCCGACAGCTTGAGCAGTTCTTC. This translates into CASSLSRQLEQFF.

The gene calls are TRBV3-1 and TRBJ2-5, with 13 bases that match TRBD2. Germline CDR1 is LGHDT and CDR2 is YNNKEL (reference sequence). CDR3 length equals 17 residues. V trimming: 1 base; J trimming: 4 bases; junction bases outside the gene matches: 6. The CDR3 bases are TGTGCCAGCAGCCAAGGGAGGACTAGCGGGAGTTCAGAGACCCAGTACTTC. Translated, it gives CASSQGRTSGSSETQYF.

The V and J genes are TRBV11-3 and TRBJ2-1; TRBD1 matches at 7 bases. After removal of 11 bases from V and 8 bases from J, the junction contained 18 bases not matched to a gene. The CDR3 covers 15 residues. Per the germline V gene, CDR1 is SGHNT and CDR2 is YENEEA. The CDR3 is CAGTLHRDRIDEQFF. CDR3 DNA sequence: TGTGCCGGCACCCTCCATCGGGACAGAATTGATGAGCAGTTCTTC. The full variable domain, its missing parts supplied by reference TRBV11-3 and TRBJ2-1, is EAGVVQSPRYKIIEKKQPVAFWCNPISGHNTLYWYLQNLGQGPELLIRYENEEAVDDSQLPKDRFSAERLKGVDSTLKIQPAELGDSAVYLCAGTLHRDRIDEQFFGPGTRLTVL.

This clonotype appeared a few times. The chain is built from TRBV6-6 and TRBJ2-1; D may be TRBD2 (6 bases). The V gene lost 8 bases and the J gene lost 2 bases, with 16 bases spanning the gap. This CDR3 spans 15 amino acids. Germline V gene data show CDR1 as MNHNY and CDR2 as SVGAGI (reference sequence). The DNA for the CDR3 is TGTGCCAGCTGCCCAAGTAGCGGTACCTACAATGAGCAGTTCTTC. This encodes CASCPSSGTYNEQFF.

V is TRBV7-2 and J is TRBJ2-7; D may match TRBD1 or TRBD2 (5 bases each). The J call may be mistaken, given a closer DNA end match to TRBJ2-5. Germline V lookup: CDR1 SGHTA, CDR2 FQGNSA. The CDR3 has 14 amino acids. The CDR3, as DNA: TGTGCCAGCAGCTTCCCGAGGGGCCAAGAGACCCAGTACTTC. Its protein product is CASSFPRGQETQYF.

The chain has TRBV29-1 and TRBJ2-4, with D perhaps matching TRBD1 or TRBD2 (5 bases each). The assigned J gene may be wrong: the sequence end matches TRBJ2-5 better. Germline V gives CDR1 SQVTM, CDR2 ANQGSEA. This CDR3 has 13 residues. Here the CDR3 reads CSALPGPRETQYF. CDR3 DNA sequence: TGCAGCGCACTTCCGGGGCCGAGGGAGACCCAGTACTTC.

The chain carries TRBV12-3 or TRBV12-4 and TRBJ1-1; TRBD1 matches at 9 bases. V was clipped by 5 bases and J by 0 bases; unmatched bases: 16. The CDR3 consists of 19 residues. The CDR3 DNA reads TGTGCCAGCAGTCTATTCGACAGGGGGGATATGATCATGAACACTGAAGCTTTCTTT. It is translated as CASSLFDRGDMIMNTEAFF.

Here the CDR3 DNA reads TGTGCCAGCAGTGAAGCTGGAAAGACCCAGTACTTC. This codes for CASSEAGKTQYF. The chain uses TRBV6-1 and TRBJ2-5; D is unclear. V lost 0 bases to trimming and J lost 6 bases, with 5 bases between them. Germline lookup yields CDR1 MNHNS and CDR2 SASEGT. The CDR3 is made up of 12 amino acids.

The V and J genes are TRBV29-1 and TRBJ2-1, with 10 bases that match TRBD1. Trimming took 4 bases from V and 3 from J; bases not matched to a gene: 6. Germline V gives CDR1 SQVTM, CDR2 ANQGSEA. The CDR3 is 15 amino acids. CDR3 residues: CSVGGQGIYYNEQFF. The CDR3 nucleotides read TGCAGCGTTGGGGGACAGGGGATCTACTACAATGAGCAGTTCTTC.

As for this clonotype: The junction does not match germline at one end; this may be a read error. This chain links TRBV15 with TRBJ2-4; D is tentatively TRBD1 or TRBD2 (7 bases each). Germline assignment: CDR1 LNHNV and CDR2 YYDKDF (reference sequence). This CDR3 spans 16 amino acids. CDR3 loop: CATSRVAGGGENIQYF. CDR3 in DNA: TGTGCCACCAGCAGAGTTGCAGGGGGAGGGGAAAATATTCAGTACTTC.

V gene TRBV28 combines with J gene TRBJ2-1, with 8 nucleotides matching TRBD2. In germline, CDR1 is MDHEN, CDR2 SYDVKM. Trimming cost V 5 bases and J 7 bases; bases outside gene matches: 7. The length of the CDR3 is 14 residues. CDR3 bases: TGTGCCAGCAGTCTGAGACTAGCGACGAATGAGCAGTTCTTC. It is translated as CASSLRLATNEQFF.

This chain links TRBV9 with TRBJ2-1; 7 bases align to TRBD2. This CDR3 region has 14 residues. With V trimmed by 3 bases and J by 2 bases, 2 bases remained unmatched. The germline gives CDR1 SGDLS, CDR2 YYNGEE. DNA of the CDR3: TGTGCCAGCAGCGCTCTAGCGGCCTACAATGAGCAGTTCTTC. Translation: CASSALAAYNEQFF.

A few counts support this clonotype. The CDR3 region has the DNA TGTGCCAGCAGCTTAGAGTCTGTGTTCTGGGACAATTACAATGAGCAGTTCTTC. It specifies CASSLESVFWDNYNEQFF. J is TRBJ2-1 and V is TRBV7-2, with a weak D call TRBD1 (6 bases). V lost 1 base to trimming and J lost 4 bases, with 20 bases between them. The CDR3 totals 18 residues. The germline V gene has CDR1 SGHTA and CDR2 FQGNSA.

The chain is built from TRBV4-1 and TRBJ2-3, with a tentative D call TRBD2 (7 bases). The CDR3 has 15 amino acids. Germline values: CDR1 MGHRA, CDR2 YSYEKL. V was pared by 0 bases and J by 5 bases, with 12 bases between. The CDR3 DNA reads as TGCGCCAGCAGCCAAGAGGCGGGGGCGGGAGATACGCAGTATTTT. Translated: CASSQEAGAGDTQYF.

The CDR3 nucleotides read TGTGCCAGCAGCTCCAGGTGCCAAGAGACCCAGTACTTC. The encoded protein is CASSSRCQETQYF. V usage is TRBV7-9 and J usage is TRBJ2-5; D gene unclear. The CDR3 is 13 residues long. From germline, CDR1 is SEHNR and CDR2 FQNEAQ (reference sequence). Trimming left V 4 bases short and J 1 base short, with 7 bases between. Together with reference TRBV7-9 and TRBJ2-5, the CDR3 gives the full variable domain: DTGVSQNPRHKITKRGQNVTFRCDPISEHNRLYWYRQTLGQGPEFLTYFQNEAQLEKSRLLSDRFSAERPKGSFSTLEIQRTEQGDSAMYLCASSSRCQETQYFGPGTRLLVL.

This clonotype was recorded a few times. The CDR3 DNA reads TGTGCCAGCAGTACCCGGACAAGGCAGTACTTC. It encodes CASSTRTRQYF. The chain uses TRBV28 and TRBJ2-5, with a tentative D call TRBD1 (5 bases). The germline V gene has CDR1 MDHEN and CDR2 SYDVKM. The CDR3 covers 11 residues. V gave up 5 bases and J gave up 11 bases, with 12 bases separating them.

V and J are TRBV6-1 and TRBJ2-3, with 11 bases lining up with TRBD1. Trimming removed 1 base from V and 6 bases from J; junction bases left unmatched: 6. Germline loops: CDR1 MNHNS, CDR2 SASEGT. The CDR3 runs 16 residues. CDR3 region: CASSEVGTGGFDTQYF. CDR3 DNA sequence: TGTGCCAGCAGTGAAGTAGGGACAGGGGGTTTCGATACGCAGTATTTT.

Only a few counts were recorded for this clonotype. The V call is TRBV5-8, the J call TRBJ2-4; the D gene is possibly TRBD1 (5 bases). The J call is in doubt because the DNA end fits TRBJ2-7 better. Germline assignment: CDR1 SGHTS and CDR2 YDEGEE. The CDR3 is made up of 13 amino acids. The CDR3 reads CASSLVQGYEQYF. The CDR3 bases are TGTGCCAGCAGCTTGGTTCAGGGTTACGAGCAGTACTTC.

In its sample, this clonotype was seen many times. The chain joins TRBV15 to TRBJ1-2, with D possibly TRBD1 on 6 matching bases. The CDR3 spans 15 residues. The germline CDR1 and CDR2 sequences are LNHNV and YYDKDF (reference sequence). The V gene lost 0 bases and the J gene lost 8 bases, with 16 bases spanning the gap. The chain's CDR3 is CATSRDRGGGDGYTF. As DNA, the CDR3 is TGTGCCACCAGCAGAGACCGTGGAGGGGGTGACGGCTACACCTTC.

The chain employs TRBV28 and TRBJ2-5; a weak D match, TRBD2 (5 bases). V was shortened by 0 bases and J by 8 bases, with 16 bases between the two germline ends. Germline V gene sequence: CDR1 MDHEN, CDR2 SYDVKM. The CDR3 has 15 residues. Here the CDR3 DNA reads TGTGCCAGCAGTTTATGGGACTCCGGGGTGGCCACCCAGTACTTC. Its protein product is CASSLWDSGVATQYF.

The gene calls are TRBV5-1 and TRBJ2-2, with 11 bases fitting TRBD1. Trimming removed 4 bases from V and 5 bases from J; junction bases left unmatched: 7. Germline V gene lookup returns CDR1 SGHRS and CDR2 YFSETQ. This CDR3 has 16 residues. In DNA, the CDR3 is TGCGCCAGCAGCCCCGGACAGGGGGCGGCGACCGGGGAGCTGTTTTTT. This encodes CASSPGQGAATGELFF.

This clonotype was detected only a few times. This chain joins TRBV29-1 and TRBJ2-1; perhaps D is TRBD1 or TRBD2 (5 bases each). CDR3 length: 13 amino acids. Deletions cut 4 bases from V and 2 bases from J, with 9 bases between. Germline lookup yields CDR1 SQVTM and CDR2 ANQGSEA. CDR3 bases: TGCAGCGTTGGAAGAGGGGCCTACAATGAGCAGTTCTTC. Translation: CSVGRGAYNEQFF.

As regards this clonotype: A junction end diverges from the germline sequence, so it may reflect a read error. V and J are TRBV4-2 and TRBJ1-2; a possible D gene is TRBD1 (6 bases). This CDR3 spans 16 amino acids. Per germline, CDR1 LGHNA and CDR2 YNFKEQ. The CDR3 is CASSPERTDENYGCTF. The CDR3 DNA reads as TGTGCCAGCAGCCCAGAAAGGACAGATGAAAACTATGGCTGCACCTTC.

The rearrangement joins TRBV28 to TRBJ2-1; 10 nucleotides match TRBD1. V lost 8 bases to trimming and J lost 10 bases; unmatched junction nucleotides: 11. CDR1 is MDHEN and CDR2 is SYDVKM in the germline V gene. This CDR3 contains 14 residues. CDR3: CASHDRGLSYEQFF. The DNA of the CDR3 is TGTGCCAGCCATGACAGGGGGCTATCCTACGAGCAGTTCTTC.

This clonotype was seen only once. The chain carries TRBV21-1 and TRBJ2-7. TRBV21-1 is a pseudogene segment. The CDR3 totals 17 residues. CDR3 sequence: CASSKVRIAKTAGEQYF. CDR3 nucleotides: TGTGCCAGCAGCAAAGTTCGCATTGCGAAGACGGCTGGCGAGCAGTACTTC.

This clonotype appeared a few times. This chain uses TRBV3-1 with TRBJ1-2; D is unclear. The CDR3 runs 13 residues. Trimming left V 0 bases short and J 3 bases short, with 5 bases between. In germline, CDR1 is LGHDT, CDR2 YNNKEL (reference sequence). The CDR3, as DNA: TGTGCCAGCAGCCAAGACAGATACTATGGCTACACCTTC. Protein sequence: CASSQDRYYGYTF.

The chain employs TRBV7-3 and TRBJ2-2, with 10 bases matching TRBD2. Per the germline V gene, CDR1 is SGHTA and CDR2 is FQGTGA. There are 15 residues in the CDR3. Losses at the gene ends were 5 bases for V and 0 bases for J; bases not matched to a gene: 0. The CDR3 bases are TGTGCCAGCAGCCTAGCGGGGGCGAACACCGGGGAGCTGTTTTTT. This codes for CASSLAGANTGELFF.

This chain uses TRBV6-2 or TRBV6-3 with TRBJ2-7; TRBD1 agrees at 7 bases. The germline gives CDR1 MNHEY, CDR2 SVGEGT. The J segment lost 1 base and the V segment lost 9 bases, leaving 3 bases of the junction unmatched. The CDR3 consists of 12 residues. As DNA, the CDR3 is TGTGCCAGTGAGGACAGGTCCTACGAGCAGTACTTC. Its protein product is CASEDRSYEQYF.

The chain employs TRBV4-1 and TRBJ1-2, with TRBD1 as a possible D gene (6 bases). Germline CDR1 is MGHRA and CDR2 is YSYEKL. This CDR3 is built from 18 residues. V lost 4 bases and J 3 bases, leaving 24 bases between the germline ends. The CDR3 region has the DNA TGCGCCAGCAGCCTTGCCCCCTCTTCAGGGGAAGTTGACTATGGCTACACCTTC. Translated: CASSLAPSSGEVDYGYTF.

The gene calls are TRBV29-1 and TRBJ2-1; no clear D gene. Germline V gives CDR1 SQVTM, CDR2 ANQGSEA. V lost 8 bases and J 6 bases, leaving 17 bases between the germline ends. The length of the CDR3 is 13 residues. CDR3 sequence: CSLRDQNRNEQFF. The CDR3 DNA follows: TGCAGCCTACGAGACCAGAACCGCAATGAGCAGTTCTTC.

The chain links TRBV20-1 to TRBJ2-2; no reliable D call. CDR1 and CDR2 (germline): DFQATT, SNEGSKA (reference sequence). Between the trimmed V and J ends, which lost 4 bases and 6 bases, there was a span of 9 bases. The CDR3 runs to 12 residues. As DNA, the CDR3 is TGCAGTGCTAAAATTTGGTCCGGGGAGCTGTTTTTT. This gives the protein CSAKIWSGELFF.

The chain carries TRBV29-1 and TRBJ2-1; TRBD2 aligns across 7 bases. Germline V gene sequence: CDR1 SQVTM, CDR2 ANQGSEA. The junction had 6 bases not matched to a gene; V was cut back by 4 bases and J by 9 bases. There are 12 residues in the CDR3. CDR3 residues: CSVGGSGGEQFF. CDR3 in DNA: TGCAGCGTTGGTGGCTCGGGAGGTGAGCAGTTCTTC.